Each of the 32 T cell receptor beta chains below was sequenced from the same sample in a study of radiotherapy plus CTLA-4 blockade in lung cancer. The data were produced by immunoSEQ multiplex PCR, yet TCRdb's version contains in-frame clones alone and is incomplete. The sample contains roughly 46,000 clones, 65% to 85% of which appear only once. The sequencing here drew on peripheral blood, taken from a patient treated with radiotherapy plus ipilimumab. The receptors shown here come from a human donor with non-small cell lung cancer who had stable disease on radiotherapy plus ipilimumab.

This rearrangement joins TRBV28 to TRBJ1-1; TRBD1 matches at 8 bases. J was trimmed by 1 base and V by 6 bases; bases with no gene match: 4. The CDR3 totals 14 residues. Germline values: CDR1 MDHEN, CDR2 SYDVKM. The CDR3: CASRSTGANTEAFF. For the CDR3, the DNA is TGTGCCAGCAGGTCGACAGGGGCGAACACTGAAGCTTTCTTT.

The V and J genes are TRBV6-5 and TRBJ2-1; TRBD1 matches at 8 bases. Germline V gene lookup returns CDR1 MNHEY and CDR2 SVGAGI. Losses at the gene ends were 6 bases for V and 1 base for J; bases not matched to a gene: 2. This CDR3 region has 14 residues. The CDR3 protein is CASRDRASYNEQFF. For the CDR3, the DNA is TGTGCCAGCAGGGACAGGGCTTCCTACAATGAGCAGTTCTTC.

The CDR3: CASSPRGIGNQPQHF. The CDR3 bases are TGTGCCAGCAGCCCACGGGGGATAGGGAATCAGCCCCAGCATTTT. V usage is TRBV7-8 and J usage is TRBJ1-5, with D perhaps TRBD1 (5 bases). The germline gives CDR1 SGHVS, CDR2 FQNEAQ. Trimming removed 5 bases at V and 4 bases at J, with 15 bases between. The CDR3 is 15 residues long.

The chain is built from TRBV11-2 and TRBJ1-1; D is undetermined. Germline-derived CDR1 and CDR2 are SGHAT and FQNNGV. The germline V and J ends were trimmed by 0 bases and 1 base, with 6 bases remaining between them. This CDR3 has 14 amino acids. CDR3 amino acids: CASSLDIGNTEAFF. The DNA of the CDR3 is TGTGCCAGCAGCTTAGACATTGGGAACACTGAAGCTTTCTTT.

This chain links TRBV19 with TRBJ2-2; TRBD1 might be the D (6 bases). CDR3 length: 15 residues. Germline CDR1 and CDR2: LNHDA and SQIVND (reference sequence). V lost 5 bases, J lost 4 bases, and 14 bases lay in between. The CDR3 protein is CASSQGQRVTGELFF. The CDR3 bases are TGTGCCAGTAGTCAAGGACAGCGTGTCACCGGGGAGCTGTTTTTT.

The chain is built from TRBV19 and TRBJ1-4; D may be TRBD1 (6 bases). The V end was cut by 3 bases, the J end by 2 bases, with 10 bases between. This CDR3 is built from 15 residues. Germline V gene data show CDR1 as LNHDA and CDR2 as SQIVND (reference sequence). Here the CDR3 reads CASSMQQGTNEKLFF. The CDR3 region has the DNA TGTGCCAGTAGTATGCAACAGGGTACTAATGAAAAACTGTTTTTT.

Only a few counts were recorded for this clone. One junction end does not reproduce the germline sequence, and a read error may be involved. V gene TRBV2 combines with J gene TRBJ2-2; TRBD2 aligns across 8 bases. Germline lookup yields CDR1 SNHLY and CDR2 FYNNEI. The CDR3 covers 15 residues. CDR3 nucleotide sequence: TGTGCCAGAAGTGGGACTAGTCCGTCCACCGGGGAGCTGTTTTTT. It specifies CARSGTSPSTGELFF.

V is TRBV18 and J is TRBJ1-2; D unclear. Germline CDR1 KGHSH, CDR2 LQKENI. V was pared by 10 bases and J by 7 bases, with 16 bases between. This CDR3 contains 12 residues. The CDR3 DNA is TGTGCCACAACCCGCGCCAGCGGTGGCTACACCTTC. It translates to CATTRASGGYTF. The complete variable domain, with remaining parts taken from reference TRBV18 and TRBJ1-2, reads NAGVMQNPRHLVRRRGQEARLRCSPMKGHSHVYWYRQLPEEGLKFMVYLQKENIIDESGMPKERFSAEFPKEGPSILRIQQVVRGDSAAYFCATTRASGGYTFGSGTRLTVV.

The V gene is TRBV19, the J gene TRBJ1-5, with D unresolved. The CDR3 sequence is 15 residues long. Germline V lookup: CDR1 LNHDA, CDR2 SQIVND (reference sequence). V gave up 4 bases and J gave up 7 bases, with 17 bases separating them. The CDR3 spells CASSNPGSPSQPQHF. CDR3 DNA: TGTGCCAGTAGTAACCCGGGCTCCCCGAGCCAGCCCCAGCATTTT.

The rearrangement links TRBV30 to TRBJ2-2, with D unclear. The CDR3 sequence is 14 residues long. Germline loops: CDR1 GTSNPN, CDR2 SVGIG (reference sequence). V was trimmed by 2 bases and J by 6 bases, leaving 13 bases between them. The CDR3 DNA reads as TGTGCCTGGAGTTTTATGGCGACCGCCGGGGAGCTGTTTTTT. Encoded protein: CAWSFMATAGELFF.

The CDR3 nucleotides are TGCAGCGTTCCGGGACTAGAGTGGGAGACCCAGTACTTC. Translating it yields CSVPGLEWETQYF. This chain links TRBV29-1 with TRBJ2-5; 8 nucleotides line up with TRBD2. The CDR3 consists of 13 residues. The germline gives CDR1 SQVTM, CDR2 ANQGSEA. V dropped 5 bases and J dropped 5; count of bases not matched to a gene: 7.

This clone has just a few counts. The chain carries TRBV7-8 and TRBJ1-4; maybe TRBD1 (6 bases). CDR3 size: 15 residues. CDR1 is SGHVS and CDR2 is FQNEAQ in the germline V gene. V was pared by 5 bases and J by 5 bases, with 15 bases between. CDR3 amino acids: CASSTSTGSNEKLFF. The CDR3 coding sequence is TGTGCCAGCAGCACCTCGACAGGCTCGAATGAAAAACTGTTTTTT.

In this sample, this clone turned up once. The V call is TRBV9, the J call TRBJ2-2, with D possibly being TRBD1 (6 bases). Germline V lookup: CDR1 SGDLS, CDR2 YYNGEE. The CDR3 sequence is 14 residues long. V lost 2 bases, J lost 8 bases, and 13 bases lay in between. The CDR3 DNA follows: TGTGCCAGCAGCGTTGACAGGAGACCAGGGGAGCTGTTTTTT. This gives the protein CASSVDRRPGELFF.

The CDR3 loop reads CASSLVEDYEQYF. CDR3 sequence (DNA): TGTGCCAGCAGCTTAGTGGAGGATTACGAGCAGTACTTC. This chain uses TRBV7-2 with TRBJ2-7, with a tentative D call TRBD2 (5 bases). The CDR3 has 13 residues. Germline CDR1 reads SGHTA; CDR2 reads FQGNSA. Trimming pared 1 base from V and 4 bases from J, leaving 8 bases between.

The rearrangement links TRBV27 to TRBJ2-3; 11 bases match TRBD2. Losses at the gene ends were 8 bases for V and 4 bases for J; bases not matched to a gene: 8. This CDR3 region has 15 residues. Per the germline V gene, CDR1 is MNHEY and CDR2 is SMNVEV (reference sequence). DNA for the CDR3: TGTGCCAGCGGTCCACTAGCGGGGGATTCAGATACGCAGTATTTT. It yields the protein CASGPLAGDSDTQYF.

The CDR3 sequence is CASSGHNLNTEAFF. CDR3 coding DNA: TGTGCCAGCAGCGGCCATAACTTAAACACTGAAGCTTTCTTT. The V and J genes are TRBV6-1 and TRBJ1-1; unclear D gene. CDR1 MNHNS and CDR2 SASEGT come from the germline V gene. The V and J ends lost 6 bases and 2 bases respectively, with 13 bases between them. The CDR3 sequence is 14 residues long.

This sequence joins TRBV7-2 and TRBJ1-1; 9 bases fit TRBD1. V gave up 5 bases and J gave up 3 bases; unmatched junction bases: 4. This CDR3 is built from 14 residues. Germline V gives CDR1 SGHTA, CDR2 FQGNSA. CDR3 sequence reads: CASSRDRGDTEAFF. CDR3 bases: TGTGCCAGCAGCCGAGACAGGGGGGACACTGAAGCTTTCTTT.

In this sample, this clone turned up a few times. The chain uses TRBV6-1 and TRBJ1-5; perhaps TRBD1 as D (5 bases). Germline V gives CDR1 MNHNS, CDR2 SASEGT. CDR3 length: 15 residues. Trimming took 6 bases from V and 2 from J, leaving 14 bases between them. This CDR3 reads CASSQRGFGNQPQHF. DNA for the CDR3: TGTGCCAGCAGCCAACGGGGGTTCGGCAATCAGCCCCAGCATTTT.

V and J are TRBV6-5 and TRBJ1-1, with TRBD1 identical over 8 bases. V lost 0 bases to trimming and J lost 0 bases; unmatched junction nucleotides: 3. This CDR3 is 16 amino acids long. Germline V gene lookup returns CDR1 MNHEY and CDR2 SVGAGI. The CDR3: CASSYSTGDMNTEAFF. The CDR3 DNA reads as TGTGCCAGCAGTTACTCGACAGGGGACATGAACACTGAAGCTTTCTTT.

The CDR3 coding sequence is TGCGCCAGCAGTGAGAGTCAGGGCTGGGCTGAAGCTTTCTTT. Amino acids: CASSESQGWAEAFF. The rearrangement joins TRBV10-1 to TRBJ1-1, with D perhaps TRBD1 (5 bases). The CDR3 totals 14 residues. CDR1 WNHNN and CDR2 SYGVQD come from the germline V gene (reference sequence). The germline V and J ends were trimmed by 2 bases and 6 bases, with 13 bases remaining between them.

The chain links TRBV7-2 to TRBJ1-2; D is unclear. CDR1 is SGHTA and CDR2 is FQGNSA in the germline V gene. The length of the CDR3 is 14 residues. V was trimmed by 2 bases and J by 8 bases, leaving 15 bases between them. The DNA for the CDR3 is TGTGCCAGCAGCTTAACCACGGGTCTCGGGGGCTACACCTTC. Its translation is CASSLTTGLGGYTF. The full variable domain, its missing parts supplied by reference TRBV7-2 and TRBJ1-2, is GAGVSQSPSNKVTEKGKDVELRCDPISGHTALYWYRQSLGQGLEFLIYFQGNSAPDKSGLPSDRFSAERTGGSVSTLTIQRTQQEDSAVYLCASSLTTGLGGYTFGSGTRLTVV.

This clone appeared once. The V and J genes are TRBV7-8 and TRBJ2-5; TRBD2 matches at 12 bases. The V and J ends lost 3 bases and 2 bases, in that order; junction bases with no gene match: 1. CDR1 and CDR2 from the germline V gene are SGHVS and FQNEAQ. The CDR3 loop spans 15 amino acids. CDR3 region: CASSFGTSGQETQYF. Here the CDR3 DNA reads TGTGCCAGCAGCTTCGGGACTAGCGGGCAAGAGACCCAGTACTTC.

The rearrangement joins TRBV11-2 to TRBJ2-1; D may be TRBD1 or TRBD2 (5 bases each). CDR1 and CDR2 (germline): SGHAT, FQNNGV. V was trimmed by 5 bases and J by 7 bases, leaving 12 bases between them. The CDR3 covers 13 residues. The CDR3 nucleotides read TGTGCCAGCAGCCCGAGGGGATGGAATGAGCAGTTCTTC. Protein: CASSPRGWNEQFF.

The chain employs TRBV19 and TRBJ1-2, with TRBD1 identical over 7 bases. CDR3 size: 15 residues. Germline V gene lookup returns CDR1 LNHDA and CDR2 SQIVND (reference sequence). The V gene end was trimmed by 4 bases and the J gene end by 6 bases; junction bases not matched to a gene: 11. CDR3 DNA sequence: TGTGCCAGTAGTAACATATTACAGGGGCTAGATGGCTACACCTTC. Residues: CASSNILQGLDGYTF.

The chain uses TRBV7-9 and TRBJ1-1; D not certain. The CDR3 spans 14 residues. V lost 5 bases to trimming and J lost 3 bases, with 13 bases between them. The germline V gene encodes CDR1 SEHNR and CDR2 FQNEAQ (reference sequence). CDR3 protein: CASSAYSGYTEAFF. The CDR3 DNA is TGTGCCAGCAGCGCTTACTCAGGTTACACTGAAGCTTTCTTT.

The chain is built from TRBV7-9 and TRBJ1-4; D not resolved. Trimming pared 2 bases from V and 4 bases from J, leaving 8 bases between. The CDR3 length is 14 residues. CDR1 is SEHNR, CDR2 FQNEAQ, per germline (reference sequence). CDR3 DNA: TGTGCCAGCAGCTTACAGGCCCTTAATGAAAAACTGTTTTTT. It encodes CASSLQALNEKLFF.

V and J are TRBV27 and TRBJ2-1; D call uncertain. The CDR3 is made up of 18 amino acids. The V gene's germline CDR1 is MNHEY and CDR2 SMNVEV (reference sequence). The V end lost 3 bases, the J end lost 8 bases, and 26 bases lay between the germline ends. The CDR3 DNA follows: TGTGCCAGCAGTTTCTTTCGTACGGGTGGGCAGAATAGGCATGAGCAGTTCTTC. Protein sequence: CASSFFRTGGQNRHEQFF.

The chain is built from TRBV10-3 and TRBJ2-5; D is uncertain. This CDR3 has 14 amino acids. CDR1 is ENHRY, CDR2 SYGVKD, per germline. Trimming removed 8 bases from V and 1 base from J, with 14 bases in between. The CDR3 DNA follows: TGTGCCATCGCCGACACTGGTCTCCAAGAGACCCAGTACTTC. The encoded protein is CAIADTGLQETQYF.

CDR3 region: CASSTGGEPGYTF. CDR3 sequence (DNA): TGTGCCAGCTCGACCGGGGGGGAGCCTGGCTACACCTTC. The chain links TRBV18 to TRBJ1-2; D may be TRBD1 (5 bases). V lost 6 bases and J lost 7, with 15 bases in between. The CDR3 length is 13 residues. Germline loops: CDR1 KGHSH, CDR2 LQKENI.

CDR3 sequence reads: CASSLDRANNQPQHF. In nucleotides, the CDR3 is TGTGCCAGCAGCTTAGACAGGGCGAACAATCAGCCCCAGCATTTT. The chain uses TRBV7-6 and TRBJ1-5; tentatively, D is TRBD1 (6 bases). Between the trimmed V and J ends, which lost 1 base and 3 bases, there was a span of 10 bases. The CDR3 has 15 residues. Germline V lookup: CDR1 SGHVS, CDR2 FNYEAQ.

V usage is TRBV28 and J usage is TRBJ1-2, with D possibly matching TRBD1 (5 bases). V lost 7 bases and J 6 bases, leaving 15 bases between the germline ends. The CDR3 runs 13 residues. CDR1 is MDHEN and CDR2 is SYDVKM in the germline V gene. The CDR3 loop is CASTSSGLDGYTF. DNA of the CDR3: TGTGCCAGCACGTCCTCAGGGCTGGATGGCTACACCTTC.

This clone was detected only a few times. The CDR3 DNA follows: TGTGCCTCTGAGTCTGGGGTATATCGGACCGGGGAGCTGTTTTTT. This codes for CASESGVYRTGELFF. The gene calls are TRBV19 and TRBJ2-2; D ambiguous. The CDR3 has 15 amino acids. CDR1 LNHDA and CDR2 SQIVND come from the germline V gene (reference sequence). V was clipped by 11 bases and J by 5 bases, with 21 bases between them.